This T cell receptor beta chain is drawn from a study of T cells in Graves' hyperthyroidism and ophthalmopathy. This clonotype was detected a few times. V was clipped by 4 bases and J by 3 bases, with 12 bases between them. Germline assignment: CDR1 SQVTM and CDR2 ANQGSEA. This CDR3 contains 14 residues. TCR beta CDR3 sequences were amplified from RNA transcripts. The TCR CDR3 was amplified in a first-round RT-PCR using the HTBI primer set. MiXCR, applied by TCRdb to the multiplex PCR reads, yields one record per CDR3 protein. The top ten clones hold over 30% of a sample with fewer than 350,000 distinct CDR3 sequences, about 15% of them seen once.

This chain connects TRBV29-1 to TRBJ2-2, with unresolved D. The source material was blood. The sequence was obtained from a woman aged 50 to 65 with Graves' hyperthyroidism that later progressed to Graves' ophthalmopathy. DNA for the CDR3: TGCAGCGTTGTAGCAACAGCCTACACCGGGGAGCTGTTTTTT. It yields the protein CSVVATAYTGELFF.